Listed below are T cell receptor beta chains from one sample, sequenced in a study of shared clonotypes between healthy human individuals. Assay: immunoSEQ multiplex PCR; the TCRdb copy retains only in-frame clones and omits some. This sample has over a million clones; around 78% occur once, and the top ten carry roughly 0.57%. Material: memory CD4+ T cells from PBMCs. These receptors originate from a man aged 18 to 29 in good health. Some clones in this sample may be carry-over from other donors' samples. Both conserved end residues are part of each CDR3. Fields, in order: V gene, clone size, J gene, D gene, CDR3 DNA, CDR3 protein. A D gene is named only where the DNA matches it firmly. A clone size is listed for some rows: how often the clone was seen (once, few, many), or a class if it is expanded.

V: TRBV18
size: few
J: TRBJ1-1
D: TRBD1
DNA: TGTGCCAGCTCACCCGGGACAGGGGTAACTGAAGCTTTCTTT
CDR3: CASSPGTGVTEAFF

V: TRBV15
size: NA
J: TRBJ2-2
D: NA
DNA: TGTGCCACCAGCAGAGATATTCGGGACCTCCTCACAAAAACCGGGGAGCTGTTTTTT
CDR3: CATSRDIRDLLTKTGELFF

V: TRBV29-1
size: NA
J: TRBJ2-1
D: NA
DNA: TGCAGCGTTGCTCCTACAGGCGGGTATGAGCAGTTCTTC
CDR3: CSVAPTGGYEQFF

V: TRBV19
size: NA
J: TRBJ2-1
D: TRBD2
DNA: TGTGCCAGTAGTCTTGACCTAGCGGGAGGTTACAATGAGCAGTTCTTC
CDR3: CASSLDLAGGYNEQFF

V: TRBV2
size: NA
J: TRBJ2-1
D: NA
DNA: TGTGCCAGCAGTGTTGGTCGGGTAGGGTTTGAGCAGTTCTTC
CDR3: CASSVGRVGFEQFF

V: TRBV4-3
size: NA
J: TRBJ2-1
D: NA
DNA: TGCGCCAGCAGCCAACGAACCAATAAACCTCACGAGCAGTTCTTC
CDR3: CASSQRTNKPHEQFF

V: TRBV29-1
size: NA
J: TRBJ2-7
D: NA
DNA: TGCAGCGTTCGTCAGGGAGGCCACGAGCAGTACTTC
CDR3: CSVRQGGHEQYF

V: TRBV5-1
size: NA
J: TRBJ2-1
D: NA
DNA: TGCGCCAGCAGCCTCCTCCTGGGGGCGGGCGAACTCCCGGCTTACAATGAGCAGTTCTTC
CDR3: CASSLLLGAGELPAYNEQFF

V: TRBV28
size: NA
J: TRBJ1-3
D: NA
DNA: TGTGCCAGCAGTTCCGCAGGGTTGAGCTCTGGAAACACCATATATTTT
CDR3: CASSSAGLSSGNTIYF

V: TRBV19
size: NA
J: TRBJ2-5
D: NA
DNA: TGTGCCAGTAGCGGGACTTCGGGGGAGACCCAGTACTTC
CDR3: CASSGTSGETQYF

V: TRBV7-9
size: NA
J: TRBJ2-2
D: NA
DNA: TGTGCCAGCAGCTTTGAAGGGTACACCGGGGAGCTGTTTTTT
CDR3: CASSFEGYTGELFF

V: TRBV7-9
size: NA
J: TRBJ2-2
D: NA
DNA: TGTGCCAGCAGTCTAAATGATCCCGGGGAGCTGTTTTTT
CDR3: CASSLNDPGELFF

V: TRBV7-7
size: NA
J: TRBJ2-3
D: NA
DNA: TGTGCCAGCAGCTCAGGACTGTCGTCAGATACGCAGTATTTT
CDR3: CASSSGLSSDTQYF

V: TRBV5-8
size: NA
J: TRBJ1-5
D: NA
DNA: TGTGCCAGCAGCCGGGGGGCCCTCACAGGGTATCAGCCCCAGCATTTT
CDR3: CASSRGALTGYQPQHF

V: TRBV19
size: NA
J: TRBJ1-3
D: NA
DNA: TGTGCCAGTACCCTTAAGGGCTTTCTCTTCTCTGGAAACACCATATATTTT
CDR3: CASTLKGFLFSGNTIYF

V: TRBV14
size: many
J: TRBJ1-1
D: TRBD1
DNA: TGTGCCAGCAGCCCAACACAGGGGGCTGAAACTGAAGCTTTCTTT
CDR3: CASSPTQGAETEAFF

V: TRBV19
size: NA
J: TRBJ2-7
D: NA
DNA: TGTGCCAGTAGTATGGAGGGCGGGGCCTCCTACGAGCAGTACTTC
CDR3: CASSMEGGASYEQYF

V: TRBV5-4
size: once
J: TRBJ2-3
D: TRBD2
DNA: TGTGCCAGCAGCTTGGGGACTAGTCAGGCCACGCAGTATTTT
CDR3: CASSLGTSQATQYF

V: TRBV15
size: NA
J: TRBJ1-1
D: TRBD1
DNA: TGTGCCACCAGCAGAGAGGACGGGACAGACTTCGGTGAAGCTTTCTTT
CDR3: CATSREDGTDFGEAFF

V: TRBV19
size: once
J: TRBJ1-2
D: NA
DNA: TGTGCCAGTAGTATGGTAGGGGGGGCCCGCTACACCTTC
CDR3: CASSMVGGARYTF

V: TRBV19
size: few
J: TRBJ2-7
D: NA
DNA: TGTGCCAGTATGCCGAGCGGACTTTCCTACGAGCAGTACTTC
CDR3: CASMPSGLSYEQYF

V: TRBV18
size: NA
J: TRBJ2-1
D: TRBD2
DNA: TGTGCCAGCTCCGTCGTAGCGGGAGGGTACAATGAGCAGTTCTTC
CDR3: CASSVVAGGYNEQFF

V: TRBV6-5
size: NA
J: TRBJ2-1
D: NA
DNA: TGTGCCAGCAGTTACTCGACAGGCTACAATGAGCAGTTCTTC
CDR3: CASSYSTGYNEQFF

V: TRBV5-1
size: NA
J: TRBJ2-1
D: TRBD2
DNA: TGCGCCAGCAGCTTGGTACTAGCGGGAGCCAATGAGCAGTTCTTC
CDR3: CASSLVLAGANEQFF

V: TRBV5-1
size: NA
J: TRBJ2-5
D: NA
DNA: TGCGCCAGCAGCTATCGTAGTCGGCAAGAGACCCAGTACTTC
CDR3: CASSYRSRQETQYF

V: TRBV19
size: NA
J: TRBJ1-2
D: NA
DNA: TGTGCCAGTAGTATTTCCTCAGGGCAGACCTATGGCTACACCTTC
CDR3: CASSISSGQTYGYTF

V: TRBV30
size: many
J: TRBJ2-3
D: NA
DNA: TGTGCCTGGAGTAGTGCGACCGCAGATACGCAGTATTTT
CDR3: CAWSSATADTQYF

V: TRBV6-5
size: many
J: TRBJ1-2
D: NA
DNA: TGTGCCAGTGCTACGGGCGGTTGGGGCTACACCTTC
CDR3: CASATGGWGYTF

V: TRBV7-9
size: few
J: TRBJ1-5
D: NA
DNA: TGTGCCAGCAGCTTATACGGGGAGCAGCCCCAGCATTTT
CDR3: CASSLYGEQPQHF

V: TRBV28
size: many
J: TRBJ1-5
D: NA
DNA: TGTGCCAGCAGTTTATATCTCGGCACGATGAATCAGCCCCAGCATTTT
CDR3: CASSLYLGTMNQPQHF

V: TRBV5-1
size: NA
J: TRBJ1-5
D: NA
DNA: TGCGCCAGCAGCGTGGAAGGGGGGAGACAGCCCCAGCATTTT
CDR3: CASSVEGGRQPQHF

V: TRBV21-1
size: NA
J: TRBJ1-1
D: NA
DNA: TGTGCCAGCAGCCAGGGCCATAGGAACACTGAAGCTTTCTTT
CDR3: CASSQGHRNTEAFF

V: TRBV29-1
size: NA
J: TRBJ2-1
D: TRBD2
DNA: TGCAGCGTTGCGACTAGCGCTCGAGAATACAATGAGCAGTTCTTC
CDR3: CSVATSAREYNEQFF

V: TRBV5-1
size: NA
J: TRBJ1-3
D: NA
DNA: TGCGCCAGCAGCATACAGGGAGGCGGAAACACCATATATTTT
CDR3: CASSIQGGGNTIYF

V: TRBV7-2
size: NA
J: TRBJ2-3
D: TRBD2
DNA: TGTGCCAGCACCCTTATGGGGCTAGCGGGGAATACGCAGTATTTT
CDR3: CASTLMGLAGNTQYF

V: TRBV11-3
size: once
J: TRBJ2-7
D: TRBD1
DNA: TGTGCCAGCAGCTTACGGGATCGGACAGGGGTATTATACGAGCAGTACTTC
CDR3: CASSLRDRTGVLYEQYF

V: TRBV5-1
size: NA
J: TRBJ2-3
D: TRBD2
DNA: TGCGCCAGCAGCTTTAGCGGGAGCGGTGGGGATACGCAGTATTTT
CDR3: CASSFSGSGGDTQYF

V: TRBV6-1
size: NA
J: TRBJ2-7
D: NA
DNA: TGTGCCAGCAGTGAAAATCAGGTTGGAGAGCAGTACTTC
CDR3: CASSENQVGEQYF

V: TRBV9
size: NA
J: TRBJ1-1
D: NA
DNA: TGTGCCAGCAGCGTAGATCCCTTTTCGGGGGGCGGTACTGAAGCTTTCTTT
CDR3: CASSVDPFSGGGTEAFF

V: TRBV6-1
size: NA
J: TRBJ2-2
D: TRBD2
DNA: TGTGCCAGCAGTGAAGGCCCAGGAAGGACTAGATTCACCGGGGAGCTGTTTTTT
CDR3: CASSEGPGRTRFTGELFF

V: TRBV9
size: NA
J: TRBJ2-5
D: TRBD2
DNA: TGTGCCAGCAGCGTAGTAGATAGCGGGAGGGAGACCCAGTACTTC
CDR3: CASSVVDSGRETQYF

V: TRBV7-2
size: NA
J: TRBJ1-1
D: NA
DNA: TGTGCCAGCAGCTTAGATTCGGCCGGGAACACTGAAGCTTTCTTT
CDR3: CASSLDSAGNTEAFF